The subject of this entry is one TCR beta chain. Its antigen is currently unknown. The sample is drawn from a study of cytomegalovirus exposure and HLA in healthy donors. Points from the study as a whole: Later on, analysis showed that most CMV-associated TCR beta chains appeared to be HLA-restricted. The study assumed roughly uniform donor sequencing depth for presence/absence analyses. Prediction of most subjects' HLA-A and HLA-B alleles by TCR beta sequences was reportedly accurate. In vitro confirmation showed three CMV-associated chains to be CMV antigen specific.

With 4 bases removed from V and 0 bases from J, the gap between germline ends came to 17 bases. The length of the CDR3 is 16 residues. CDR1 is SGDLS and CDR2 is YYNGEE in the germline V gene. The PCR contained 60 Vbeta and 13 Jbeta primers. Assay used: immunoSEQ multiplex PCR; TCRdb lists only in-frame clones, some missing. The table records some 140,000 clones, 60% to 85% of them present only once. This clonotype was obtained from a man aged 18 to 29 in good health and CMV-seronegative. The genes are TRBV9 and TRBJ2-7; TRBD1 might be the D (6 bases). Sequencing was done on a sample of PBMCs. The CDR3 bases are TGTGCCAGCAGCCCAAGGGCCGGGACAACCTCCTACGAGCAGTACTTC. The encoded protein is CASSPRAGTTSYEQYF.